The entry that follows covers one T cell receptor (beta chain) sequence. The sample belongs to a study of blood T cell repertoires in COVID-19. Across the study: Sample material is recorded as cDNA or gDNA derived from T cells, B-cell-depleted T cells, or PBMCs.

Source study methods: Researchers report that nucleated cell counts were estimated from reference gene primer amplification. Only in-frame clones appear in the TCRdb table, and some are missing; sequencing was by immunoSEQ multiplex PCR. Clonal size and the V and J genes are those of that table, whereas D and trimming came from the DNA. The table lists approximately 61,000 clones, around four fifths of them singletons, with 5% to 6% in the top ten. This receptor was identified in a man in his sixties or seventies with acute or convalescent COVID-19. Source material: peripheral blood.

The DNA for the CDR3 is TGTGCCAGCAGTTTGGTTAGCGGGGGGGCTAGCACAGATACGCAGTATTTT. Its protein product is CASSLVSGGASTDTQYF. This sequence joins TRBV27 and TRBJ2-3; 11 bases line up with TRBD2. CDR3 length: 17 residues. From germline, CDR1 is MNHEY and CDR2 SMNVEV (reference sequence). The trim removed 3 bases at V and 0 bases at J, leaving 5 bases unmatched.